This T cell receptor (beta chain) was retrieved from a study of T cells in Graves' hyperthyroidism and ophthalmopathy. The investigators amplified TCR beta CDR3 regions from RNA transcripts. Carried out on the TCR CDR3, a first-round RT-PCR used the HTBI primer set. One entry per CDR3 protein results from TCRdb running MiXCR on the multiplex PCR reads. Found here are roughly 510,000 distinct CDR3 sequences, about 20% of them singletons; the top ten hold more than 20%. The CDR3 is 15 amino acids. V lost 3 bases to trimming and J lost 3 bases, with 12 bases between them. This clonotype occurred many times.

The receptor was isolated from a man younger than 35 with Graves' hyperthyroidism. This chain uses TRBV12-3 or TRBV12-4 with TRBJ1-5; TRBD1 might be the D (5 bases). Sequencing was done on a sample of blood. CDR3 nucleotides: TGTGCCAGCAGTTTGTGGGGGACTACCAATCAGCCCCAGCATTTT. Translated, it gives CASSLWGTTNQPQHF.